This T cell receptor beta chain was sequenced for a study of blood T cell repertoires in COVID-19. Turning to the study itself: Samples of COVID-19 (acute and convalescent) were obtained from the United States, Italy and Spain.

Trimming took 4 bases from V and 5 from J; bases not matched to a gene: 5. The CDR3 length is 14 residues. Per germline, CDR1 SGHNT and CDR2 YYREEE (reference sequence). Only in-frame clones appear in the TCRdb table, and some are missing; sequencing was by immunoSEQ multiplex PCR. The profile shows some 140,000 clones, 84% of them singletons. The J gene is TRBJ2-1, the V gene TRBV5-4, with 8 bases aligning to TRBD2. Sequenced: peripheral blood. This TCR was sampled from a human donor in a cohort sampled during active COVID-19. The CDR3 sequence: CASSPRGGHNEQFF. In nucleotides, the CDR3 is TGTGCCAGCAGCCCCCGGGGGGGACACAATGAGCAGTTCTTC.